These 21 T cell receptor beta chains were sequenced from one sample in a study of blood T cell repertoires in COVID-19. This table comes from immunoSEQ multiplex PCR, and its TCRdb copy is limited to in-frame clones, with some not included. The top ten clones hold approximately 15% of a sample with under 65,000 clones, around 79% of them seen once. Sequencing was done on a sample of peripheral blood. Receptor source: a woman in her sixties or seventies with acute or convalescent COVID-19.

The chain has TRBV19 and TRBJ1-2, with D uncertain. The CDR3 covers 19 residues. Trimming stripped 4 bases from V and 8 bases from J, with 32 bases between. Germline-derived CDR1 and CDR2 are LNHDA and SQIVND (reference sequence). The CDR3 DNA sequence: TGTGCCAGTAGTACCTCTCGAGATGTCTGGAAGGAGCGGACTGTCGGCTACACCTTC. The encoded protein is CASSTSRDVWKERTVGYTF.

V gene TRBV5-1 combines with J gene TRBJ1-4; 10 nucleotides agree with TRBD1. The J segment lost 5 bases and the V segment lost 5 bases, leaving 6 bases of the junction unmatched. Per the germline V gene, CDR1 is SGHRS and CDR2 is YFSETQ. The CDR3 runs to 15 residues. The CDR3 DNA is TGCGCCAGCAGACGACAGGGGGCTGACAATGAAAAACTGTTTTTT. Encoded protein: CASRRQGADNEKLFF.

This clone was counted once. The gene calls are TRBV20-1 and TRBJ1-1; D call uncertain. V gave up 6 bases and J gave up 3 bases, with 8 bases separating them. This CDR3 has 11 amino acids. The germline gives CDR1 DFQATT, CDR2 SNEGSKA (reference sequence). The CDR3: CSARTDTEAFF. DNA of the CDR3: TGCAGTGCCCGAACGGACACTGAAGCTTTCTTT.

The chain uses TRBV2 and TRBJ1-4; the D is unclear. With 6 bases removed from V and 8 bases from J, the gap between germline ends came to 16 bases. Germline loops: CDR1 SNHLY, CDR2 FYNNEI. CDR3 length equals 14 residues. This chain's CDR3 is CASSPSDGVEKLFF. DNA for the CDR3: TGTGCCAGCAGCCCGAGCGACGGTGTCGAAAAACTGTTTTTT.

The chain uses TRBV6-1 and TRBJ1-3; D is undetermined. V was shortened by 2 bases and J by 4 bases, with 3 bases between the two germline ends. There are 12 residues in the CDR3. Germline CDR1 MNHNS, CDR2 SASEGT. DNA for the CDR3: TGTGCCAGCAGTGAAAGCGGAAACACCATATATTTT. Protein product: CASSESGNTIYF.

V and J are TRBV19 and TRBJ1-1; D gene ambiguous. Germline V CDR1 and CDR2: LNHDA, SQIVND (reference sequence). V was shortened by 5 bases and J by 0 bases, with 7 bases between the two germline ends. The CDR3 runs to 13 residues. CDR3 sequence reads: CASSSQMNTEAFF. For the CDR3, the DNA is TGTGCCAGTAGTTCCCAAATGAACACTGAAGCTTTCTTT.

The genes are TRBV24-1 and TRBJ2-1; 7 nucleotides align to TRBD2. The CDR3 runs 16 residues. Unmatched junction bases numbered 6, after V lost 1 base and J lost 4 bases. Germline-derived CDR1 and CDR2 are KGHDR and SFDVKD. In DNA, the CDR3 is TGTGCCACCAGTGATTTTCGTCGAGCGGGGTACAATGAGCAGTTCTTC. Its translation: CATSDFRRAGYNEQFF.

Concerning this clone: An end of the junction differs from the germline gene, which may be a read error. The chain is built from TRBV7-7 and TRBJ2-1; 11 nucleotides align to TRBD2. Germline CDR1 SSHAT, CDR2 FNYEAQ (reference sequence). CDR3 length: 16 residues. The CDR3 reads CASSEGLAGSNNEQFF. The CDR3 DNA reads as TGTGCTAGCAGCGAAGGACTAGCGGGTTCCAACAATGAGCAGTTCTTC.

The chain is built from TRBV19 and TRBJ1-5, with 12 nucleotides matching TRBD1. Losses at the gene ends were 4 bases for V and 5 bases for J; bases not matched to a gene: 12. Germline V lookup: CDR1 LNHDA, CDR2 SQIVND (reference sequence). The CDR3 is 18 residues long. CDR3 nucleotides: TGTGCCAGTAGTACCATCCGGGACAGGGGGCTGAGGGATCAGCCCCAGCATTTT. Translation gives CASSTIRDRGLRDQPQHF.

V is TRBV5-1 and J is TRBJ1-2; 8 bases fit TRBD1. Germline trimming cut 2 bases from V and 5 bases from J; bases unmatched to any gene: 8. Germline loops: CDR1 SGHRS, CDR2 YFSETQ. The CDR3 covers 15 residues. CDR3: CASSLGQGSGYGYTF. The CDR3 DNA follows: TGCGCCAGCAGCTTAGGACAGGGCTCCGGGTATGGCTACACCTTC.

CDR3 sequence: CASSAGQGYYEQYF. The CDR3 DNA reads as TGTGCCAGCTCAGCGGGACAGGGATACTACGAGCAGTACTTC. The chain carries TRBV18 and TRBJ2-7, with 9 bases identical to TRBD1. Germline CDR1 and CDR2: KGHSH and LQKENI. The CDR3 runs to 14 residues. Unmatched junction bases numbered 5, after V lost 5 bases and J lost 3 bases.

The gene calls are TRBV10-3 and TRBJ1-1; possibly TRBD1 for D (5 bases). This CDR3 has 17 amino acids. Trimming shortened V by 7 bases and J by 4 bases, and 25 bases separated the two germline ends. CDR1 and CDR2 (germline): ENHRY, SYGVKD. This chain's CDR3 is CAITPYSTGQAATEAFF. CDR3 nucleotide sequence: TGTGCCATCACTCCCTACAGTACAGGCCAGGCGGCCACTGAAGCTTTCTTT.

The chain recombines TRBV27 with TRBJ1-5, with no clear D. Per germline, CDR1 MNHEY and CDR2 SMNVEV (reference sequence). Trimming cost V 3 bases and J 1 base, with 10 bases left between them. The CDR3 is 15 amino acids. The CDR3 here is CASSFEGRSNQPQHF. In DNA, the CDR3 is TGTGCCAGCAGTTTTGAGGGAAGGAGCAATCAGCCCCAGCATTTT.

The V and J genes are TRBV5-1 and TRBJ1-1; D is uncertain. The CDR3 has 15 amino acids. Trimming removed 0 bases at V and 5 bases at J, with 14 bases between. The germline V gene encodes CDR1 SGHRS and CDR2 YFSETQ. In nucleotides, the CDR3 is TGCGCCAGCAGCTTGGGGTCGGGGTATGGAACTGAAGCTTTCTTT. It is translated as CASSLGSGYGTEAFF.

CDR3 residues: CASSPGGDTQYF. CDR3 DNA sequence: TGTGCCAGCTCACCAGGGGGGGATACGCAGTATTTT. The chain recombines TRBV18 with TRBJ2-3, with D tentatively TRBD2 (6 bases). Germline CDR1 and CDR2: KGHSH and LQKENI. V was cut by 2 bases and J by 6 bases, with 6 bases left in between. The CDR3 is 12 amino acids. The full variable domain, completed using reference TRBV18 and TRBJ2-3, is NAGVMQNPRHLVRRRGQEARLRCSPMKGHSHVYWYRQLPEEGLKFMVYLQKENIIDESGMPKERFSAEFPKEGPSILRIQQVVRGDSAAYFCASSPGGDTQYFGPGTRLTVL.

The CDR3: CASSVDPGLAGEETQYF. For the CDR3, the DNA is TGTGCCAGCAGCGTAGATCCTGGGCTAGCGGGGGAAGAGACCCAGTACTTC. The rearrangement uses TRBV9 and TRBJ2-5; 10 nucleotides agree with TRBD2. The V gene's germline CDR1 is SGDLS and CDR2 YYNGEE. This CDR3 has 17 amino acids. The trim removed 0 bases at V and 3 bases at J, leaving 8 bases unmatched.

The gene calls are TRBV12-3 or TRBV12-4 and TRBJ2-1; D not certain. There are 12 residues in the CDR3. Deletions cut 2 bases from V and 7 bases from J, with 6 bases between. The CDR3 protein is CASSLFANEQFF. CDR3 DNA sequence: TGTGCCAGCAGTTTATTTGCGAATGAGCAGTTCTTC.

This clone was counted between two and nine times. The V gene is TRBV7-6, the J gene TRBJ2-7; weak D call: TRBD1 (5 bases). The germline V gene encodes CDR1 SGHVS and CDR2 FNYEAQ. The CDR3 consists of 15 residues. Trimming stripped 0 bases from V and 0 bases from J, with 9 bases between. Here the CDR3 reads CASSLAGASSYEQYF. Written as DNA, the CDR3 is TGTGCCAGCAGCTTAGCAGGGGCGAGCTCCTACGAGCAGTACTTC.

This chain connects TRBV7-2 to TRBJ1-5; TRBD1 aligns across 9 bases. The CDR3 extends over 14 amino acids. CDR1 and CDR2 (germline): SGHTA, FQGNSA. The V segment lost 3 bases and the J segment 8 bases; nucleotides outside the gene matches: 5. The CDR3 loop reads CASSLGTGYKPQHF. The CDR3, as DNA: TGTGCCAGCAGCTTGGGGACAGGGTATAAGCCCCAGCATTTT.

This clone was seen only a few times. This chain connects TRBV10-3 to TRBJ2-1, with TRBD1 matching 9 bases. The germline V gene encodes CDR1 ENHRY and CDR2 SYGVKD. The V gene end was trimmed by 9 bases and the J gene end by 6 bases; junction bases not matched to a gene: 3. The CDR3 is 12 amino acids. CDR3 loop: CAMGTGPNEQFF. CDR3 bases: TGTGCCATGGGGACAGGGCCCAATGAGCAGTTCTTC.

The chain combines TRBV19 with TRBJ1-2; 8 bases align to TRBD1. The germline V gene encodes CDR1 LNHDA and CDR2 SQIVND (reference sequence). Trimming removed 8 bases from V and 8 bases from J; junction bases left unmatched: 10. This CDR3 spans 13 amino acids. The CDR3 sequence is CASERDRRSGYTF. The CDR3 DNA sequence: TGTGCCAGTGAAAGGGACAGGAGATCCGGCTACACCTTC.